A single sample gave rise to the 13 T cell receptor beta chains below, sequenced in a study of a mutant IDH1 vaccine in newly diagnosed glioma. For these TCRs, the target antigens are not known. Assay used: immunoSEQ multiplex PCR; TCRdb lists only in-frame clones, some missing. The repertoire holds tens of thousands of clones, with roughly 77% as singletons. Time point described: week 47, end of study. It was 300 ug of mutant IDH1 20-mer peptide that made up each vaccine dose, given with topical imiquimod. The starting material was PBMCs, obtained from a glioma patient whose treatment included an IDH1 peptide vaccine. These TCRs come from a man aged 40-50 years with glioma.

The rearrangement links TRBV4-1 to TRBJ1-5; tentative D call: TRBD1 (5 bases). From germline, CDR1 is MGHRA and CDR2 YSYEKL. CDR3 length equals 16 residues. V lost 4 bases and J lost 3, with 16 bases in between. The CDR3 loop is CASSPRERGPNQPQHF. In DNA, the CDR3 is TGCGCCAGCAGCCCCCGGGAAAGGGGACCCAATCAGCCCCAGCATTTT.

The CDR3 DNA follows: TGTGCCTGGAGTGTAGGACTAAGAGAAGCTTTCTTT. Protein: CAWSVGLREAFF. The chain is built from TRBV30 and TRBJ1-1, with no clear D. The CDR3 length is 12 residues. CDR1 and CDR2 (germline): GTSNPN, SVGIG (reference sequence). The V end was cut by 0 bases, the J end by 8 bases, with 10 bases between.

The chain carries TRBV19 and TRBJ2-2; 9 bases are shared with TRBD1. V was clipped by 6 bases and J by 8 bases; unmatched bases: 10. The CDR3 loop spans 15 amino acids. CDR1 is LNHDA, CDR2 SQIVND, per germline (reference sequence). In DNA form, the CDR3 reads TGTGCCAGTAGCATCCGGGACAGGGTATATGGGGAGCTGTTTTTT. Protein product: CASSIRDRVYGELFF.

The CDR3 nucleotides read TGTGCCAGCAGTTACTTAACAGAGAACACCGGGGAGCTGTTTTTT. Its protein product is CASSYLTENTGELFF. The rearrangement joins TRBV6-6 to TRBJ2-2; D is undetermined. V lost 1 base to trimming and J lost 1 base, with 7 bases between them. There are 15 residues in the CDR3. Germline V gene sequence: CDR1 MNHNY, CDR2 SVGAGI (reference sequence).

This clone was recorded a few times. The V call is TRBV27, the J call TRBJ2-1; D may be TRBD2 (6 bases). The CDR3 runs 14 residues. V lost 2 bases and J lost 6, with 11 bases in between. The germline V gene has CDR1 MNHEY and CDR2 SMNVEV (reference sequence). As DNA, the CDR3 is TGTGCCAGCAGTTTAATGAGCGGGTTCAATGAGCAGTTCTTC. Protein: CASSLMSGFNEQFF.

The J gene is TRBJ2-7, the V gene TRBV10-1, with D tentatively TRBD2 (5 bases). Trimming removed 10 bases at V and 4 bases at J, with 11 bases between. This CDR3 spans 11 amino acids. CDR1 and CDR2 from the germline V gene are WNHNN and SYGVQD (reference sequence). The CDR3, as DNA: TGCGCCACCCAGGCGGGTTACGAGCAGTACTTC. Translating it yields CATQAGYEQYF.

This rearrangement joins TRBV5-4 to TRBJ2-1, with D perhaps matching TRBD2 (6 bases). Trimming took off 5 bases at V and 9 bases at J, with 15 bases between the two ends. Germline assignment: CDR1 SGHNT and CDR2 YYREEE (reference sequence). The CDR3 is 13 amino acids. The DNA of the CDR3 is TGTGCCAGCAGGGCAGCGGGCGGTGGTGAGCAGTTCTTC. Protein product: CASRAAGGGEQFF.

V usage is TRBV6-6 and J usage is TRBJ2-7, with D perhaps TRBD1 (5 bases). This CDR3 is built from 14 residues. Trimming stripped 7 bases from V and 4 bases from J, with 17 bases between. Per the germline V gene, CDR1 is MNHNY and CDR2 is SVGAGI (reference sequence). In DNA, the CDR3 is TGTGCCAGCATGCTTTTACAGGACCGGTACGAGCAGTACTTC. Translating gives CASMLLQDRYEQYF.

This chain links TRBV5-1 with TRBJ2-5, with 8 bases that match TRBD2. The closer fit of TRBJ2-7 to the DNA end suggests the J call may be wrong. This CDR3 region has 14 residues. Germline-derived CDR1 and CDR2 are SGHRS and YFSETQ. The CDR3 loop is CASRPSGRSYEQYF. The CDR3, as DNA: TGCGCCAGCAGGCCTAGCGGGCGATCCTACGAGCAGTACTTC.

The CDR3 region has the DNA TGTGCCAGCAGCTCTAATTCCGGTACCGGGGAGCTGTTTTTT. Amino acid sequence: CASSSNSGTGELFF. V is TRBV13 and J is TRBJ2-2; no clear D. Germline-derived CDR1 and CDR2 are PRHDT and FYEKMQ (reference sequence). V shed 4 bases and J shed 5 bases, with 11 bases lying between them. This CDR3 is built from 14 residues.

This clone was found once. The genes are TRBV19 and TRBJ1-5, with D hard to call. This CDR3 comprises 13 residues. Germline V gene data show CDR1 as LNHDA and CDR2 as SQIVND (reference sequence). Trimming pared 6 bases from V and 5 bases from J, leaving 11 bases between. The CDR3 DNA follows: TGTGCCAGTAGGGGCACTAATGATCAGCCCCAGCATTTT. This translates into CASRGTNDQPQHF.

The V gene is TRBV5-5, the J gene TRBJ2-3, with 14 bases fitting TRBD2. J gave up 1 base and V 4 bases, and 8 bases lay outside the gene matches. The CDR3 is 18 residues long. Germline loops: CDR1 SGHKS, CDR2 YYEKEE (reference sequence). The CDR3: CASSLRPGLAGGTDTQYF. CDR3 coding DNA: TGTGCCAGCAGCCTCCGACCGGGACTAGCGGGAGGCACAGATACGCAGTATTTT. Drawing the rest from reference TRBV5-5 and TRBJ2-3, the complete variable domain is DAGVTQSPTHLIKTRGQQVTLRCSPISGHKSVSWYQQVLGQGPQFIFQYYEKEERGRGNFPDRFSARQFPNYSSELNVNALLLGDSALYLCASSLRPGLAGGTDTQYFGPGTRLTVL.

This chain uses TRBV7-2 with TRBJ2-1; 13 positions match TRBD2. CDR1 is SGHTA, CDR2 FQGNSA, per germline. CDR3 length equals 16 residues. The J segment lost 5 bases and the V segment lost 4 bases, leaving 5 bases of the junction unmatched. For the CDR3, the DNA is TGTGCCAGCAGCTCGCCGGGACTAGCGGGGAACAATGAGCAGTTCTTC. Its protein is CASSSPGLAGNNEQFF.